This T cell receptor (beta chain) stems from a study of T cell responses to AZD1222 COVID-19 vaccine. The repertoire was sequenced with immunoSEQ multiplex PCR; TCRdb's copy has only in-frame clones and lacks some. In the table there are about 78,000 clones, 70% to 90% of which are singletons. General observations from the study: Recipients of two AZD1222 doses showed rising Spike-specific TCR breadth and depth. Seropositive at baseline were only 5 to 7 AZD1222 recipients. White British donors predominated, females outnumbered males, and clonal diversity was possibly underestimated.

The germline V and J ends were trimmed by 5 bases and 5 bases, with 13 bases remaining between them. The CDR3 spans 13 residues. This clone was seen a few times. Its antigen is as yet unknown. This TCR came from an adult in good health. V and J are TRBV12-3 or TRBV12-4 and TRBJ2-7; tentative D call: TRBD2 (5 bases). Here the sequenced sample was peripheral blood, taken on day 0 of MenACWY control vaccination. CDR3 in amino acids: CASSVLTTHEQYF. The CDR3 nucleotides are TGTGCCAGCAGTGTCTTGACTACTCACGAGCAGTACTTC.